The 3 T cell receptor beta chains below come from one sample, sequenced in a study of beta chain features in type 1 diabetes. Findings and caveats of the study: Moderate yet significant TCRB CDR3 shortening was seen in Type 1 diabetes patients in all four CD4+ subsets.

These receptors lack a known antigen. Reverse transcribing all isolated RNA meant expressed TCRB transcripts were sequenced. Assay: immunoSEQ multiplex PCR; the TCRdb copy retains only in-frame clones and omits some. The sample lists about 260,000 clones, approximately 24% occurring once. Specimen: naive CD4+ T cells from blood. The receptors were sampled from a woman under 40 with type 1 diabetes.

This sequence joins TRBV30 and TRBJ2-3; 7 nucleotides line up with TRBD2. Germline V lookup: CDR1 GTSNPN, CDR2 SVGIG (reference sequence). The length of the CDR3 is 14 residues. The CDR3 sequence is CGGGSSGFTDTQYF. The CDR3 DNA follows: TGTGGGGGGGGGAGTAGCGGATTCACAGATACGCAGTATTTT.

This clone was seen a handful of times. The chain joins TRBV9 to TRBJ2-5, with a tentative D call TRBD1 (6 bases). Trimming removed 4 bases at V and 5 bases at J, with 12 bases between. CDR3 length: 13 residues. CDR1 is SGDLS and CDR2 is YYNGEE in the germline V gene. CDR3 in DNA: TGTGCCAGCAGCCGAACAGGGTGGGAGACCCAGTACTTC. This codes for CASSRTGWETQYF.

This clone was observed a handful of times. The chain couples TRBV20-1 to TRBJ2-7; weak D call: TRBD1 (6 bases). Germline V gives CDR1 DFQATT, CDR2 SNEGSKA (reference sequence). Trimming removed 6 bases from V and 4 bases from J, with 7 bases in between. The CDR3 consists of 10 residues. CDR3 DNA: TGCAGTGCCACAGGGTACGAGCAGTACTTC. Protein sequence: CSATGYEQYF.